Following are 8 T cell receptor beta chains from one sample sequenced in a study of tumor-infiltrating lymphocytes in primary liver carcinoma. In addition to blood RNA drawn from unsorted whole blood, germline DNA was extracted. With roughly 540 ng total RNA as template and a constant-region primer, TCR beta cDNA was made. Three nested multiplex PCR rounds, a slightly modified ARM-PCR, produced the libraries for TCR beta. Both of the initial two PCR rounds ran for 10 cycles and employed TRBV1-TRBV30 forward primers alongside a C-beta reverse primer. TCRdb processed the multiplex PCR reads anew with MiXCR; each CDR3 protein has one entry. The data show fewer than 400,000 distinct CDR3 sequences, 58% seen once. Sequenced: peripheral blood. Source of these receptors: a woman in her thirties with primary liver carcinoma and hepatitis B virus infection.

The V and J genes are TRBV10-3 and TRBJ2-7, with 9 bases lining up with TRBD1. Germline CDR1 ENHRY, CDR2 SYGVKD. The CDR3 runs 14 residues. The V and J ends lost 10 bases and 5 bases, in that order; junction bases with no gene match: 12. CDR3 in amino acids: CATHGTGRVDEQYF. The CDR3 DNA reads TGTGCCACCCACGGGACAGGGCGGGTGGACGAGCAGTACTTC.

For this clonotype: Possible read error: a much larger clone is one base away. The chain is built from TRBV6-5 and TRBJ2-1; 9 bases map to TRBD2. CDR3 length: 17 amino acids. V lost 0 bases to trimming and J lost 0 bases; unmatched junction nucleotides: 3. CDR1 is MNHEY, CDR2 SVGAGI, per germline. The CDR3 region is CASSYSGGRGSYNEQFF. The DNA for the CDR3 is TGTGCCAGCAGTTACTCGGGCGGGAGGGGCTCCTACAATGAGCAGTTCTTC.

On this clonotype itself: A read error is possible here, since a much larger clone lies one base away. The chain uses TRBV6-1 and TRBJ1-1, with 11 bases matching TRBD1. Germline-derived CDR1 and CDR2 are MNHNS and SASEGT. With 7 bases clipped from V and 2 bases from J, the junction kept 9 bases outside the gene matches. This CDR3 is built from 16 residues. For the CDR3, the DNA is TGTGCCAGCATCCGCCTCGGGACAGGGGGAAACACTGAAGCTTTCTTT. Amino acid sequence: CASIRLGTGGNTEAFF.

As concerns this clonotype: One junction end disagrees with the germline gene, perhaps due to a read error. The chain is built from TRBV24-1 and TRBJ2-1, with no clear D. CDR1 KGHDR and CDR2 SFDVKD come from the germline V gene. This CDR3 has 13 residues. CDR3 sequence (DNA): TGTGCCACCAGTACCACAAACTACAATAAGCAGTTCTTC. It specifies CATSTTNYNKQFF.

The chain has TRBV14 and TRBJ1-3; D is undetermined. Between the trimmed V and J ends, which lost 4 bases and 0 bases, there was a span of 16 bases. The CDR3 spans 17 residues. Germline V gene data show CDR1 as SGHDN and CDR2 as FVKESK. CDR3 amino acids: CASSLGRTPYSGNTIYF. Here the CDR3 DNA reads TGTGCCAGCAGCCTTGGACGGACTCCTTACTCTGGAAACACCATATATTTT.

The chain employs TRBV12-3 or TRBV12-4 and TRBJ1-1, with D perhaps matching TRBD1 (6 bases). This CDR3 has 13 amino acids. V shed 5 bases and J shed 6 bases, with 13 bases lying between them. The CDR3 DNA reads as TGTGCCAGCAGTCCCCCGGGACATCCTGAAGCTTTCTTT. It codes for CASSPPGHPEAFF.

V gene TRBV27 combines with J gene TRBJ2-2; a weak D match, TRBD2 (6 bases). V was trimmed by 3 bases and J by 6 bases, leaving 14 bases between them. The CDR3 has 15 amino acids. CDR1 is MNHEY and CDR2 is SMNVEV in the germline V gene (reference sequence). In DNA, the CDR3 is TGTGCCAGCAGTTTTTTCGGGAGTTTGTCCGGGGAGCTGTTTTTT. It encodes CASSFFGSLSGELFF.

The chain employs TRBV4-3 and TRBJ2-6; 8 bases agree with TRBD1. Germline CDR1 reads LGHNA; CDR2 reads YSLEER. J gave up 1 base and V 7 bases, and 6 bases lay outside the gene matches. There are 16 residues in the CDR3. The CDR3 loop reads CASMGQVPSGANVLTF. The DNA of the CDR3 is TGCGCCAGCATGGGACAGGTACCTTCTGGGGCCAACGTCCTGACTTTC.